A selection of T cell receptor beta chains follows, all from one sample in a study of T cells in Graves' hyperthyroidism and ophthalmopathy. Using its own MiXCR run on the multiplex PCR reads, TCRdb lists one record per CDR3 protein. This table has 450,000 to 500,000 distinct CDR3 sequences, approximately 23% appearing once. The sequencing sample was made of blood. These receptors were taken from a woman between 65 and 79 years old with Graves' ophthalmopathy. Both conserved end residues are part of each CDR3. A D gene is named only where the DNA matches it firmly. Clone sizes are given selectively: once, few, many, or a class where the clone is expanded.

D: .; size: .; V: TRBV10-3; J: TRBJ2-2; CDR3: CAISDRARPNTGELFF; DNA: TGTGCCATCAGTGACAGGGCTCGACCCAACACCGGGGAGCTGTTTTTT
D: .; size: .; V: TRBV7-2; J: TRBJ2-7; CDR3: CTSSLDGGHSYEQYF; DNA: TGTACCAGCAGCTTAGACGGCGGCCACTCCTACGAGCAGTACTTC
D: TRBD1; size: few; V: TRBV5-1; J: TRBJ2-1; CDR3: CASSPVQGFSYNEQFF; DNA: TGCGCCAGCAGCCCGGTACAGGGGTTCTCCTACAATGAGCAGTTCTTC
D: TRBD1; size: .; V: TRBV19; J: TRBJ2-2; CDR3: CASRPTGTGGNTGELFF; DNA: TGTGCCAGTAGGCCTACTGGGACAGGGGGCAACACCGGGGAGCTGTTTTTT
D: TRBD1; size: few; V: TRBV10-3; J: TRBJ1-6; CDR3: CAISEPRGDRDNSPLHF; DNA: TGTGCCATCAGTGAGCCCAGAGGAGACAGGGATAATTCACCCCTCCACTTT
D: .; size: many; V: TRBV2; J: TRBJ2-3; CDR3: CAKLTRATFGDTQYF; DNA: TGTGCCAAGTTGACCAGAGCGACCTTCGGAGATACGCAGTATTTT
D: TRBD2; size: few; V: TRBV3-1; J: TRBJ2-4; CDR3: CASSRGRGDIQYF; DNA: TGTGCCAGCAGCCGAGGGAGGGGAGACATTCAGTACTTC
D: TRBD2; size: .; V: TRBV14; J: TRBJ2-7; CDR3: CASSPGGGGREQYF; DNA: TGTGCCAGCAGCCCCGGGGGCGGGGGGCGAGAGCAGTACTTC
D: .; size: many; V: TRBV2; J: TRBJ1-5; CDR3: CASSDGGQPQHF; DNA: TGTGCCAGCAGTGATGGGGGTCAGCCCCAGCATTTT
D: .; size: .; V: TRBV7-2; J: TRBJ2-4; CDR3: CASSFSGVAKNIQYF; DNA: TGTGCCAGCAGCTTTTCCGGAGTAGCCAAAAACATTCAGTACTTC
D: .; size: .; V: TRBV27; J: TRBJ1-1; CDR3: CASSYTPGTEAFF; DNA: TGTGCCAGCAGTTACACCCCCGGGACTGAAGCTTTCTTT
D: TRBD2; size: .; V: TRBV7-9; J: TRBJ2-1; CDR3: CASSLGGWAGGPNEQFF; DNA: TGTGCCAGCAGCTTAGGGGGTTGGGCGGGAGGGCCCAATGAGCAGTTCTTC
D: TRBD2; size: .; V: TRBV19; J: TRBJ2-7; CDR3: CASSIFGAGGEQYF; DNA: TGTGCCAGTAGTATTTTCGGAGCGGGGGGAGAGCAGTACTTC
D: .; size: .; V: TRBV18; J: TRBJ2-2; CDR3: CASSPGEFNTGELFF; DNA: TGTGCCAGCTCACCAGGGGAGTTTAACACCGGGGAGCTGTTTTTT
D: TRBD1; size: .; V: TRBV5-1; J: TRBJ1-4; CDR3: CASSSGQGDEKLFF; DNA: TGCGCCAGCAGCTCCGGACAGGGGGATGAAAAACTGTTTTTT
D: .; size: .; V: TRBV19; J: TRBJ2-4; CDR3: CASSIGTEKNIQYF; DNA: TGTGCCAGTAGTATAGGAACGGAGAAAAACATTCAGTACTTC
D: .; size: many; V: TRBV6-1; J: TRBJ2-5; CDR3: CASSFQTGQETQYF; DNA: TGTGCCAGCAGTTTTCAGACAGGCCAAGAGACCCAGTACTTC
D: .; size: .; V: TRBV5-4; J: TRBJ1-2; CDR3: CASSSGQTSAYGYTF; DNA: TGTGCCAGCAGCTCAGGACAGACTTCCGCCTATGGCTACACCTTC